The 18 T cell receptor beta chains reported below all come from one sample, sequenced in a study of T cells in Graves' hyperthyroidism and ophthalmopathy (dated by TCRdb to between 2017 and 2020). The library was obtained by multiplex PCR. TCRdb shows the sequencer as Illumina HiSeq 2000. Amplification of TCR beta CDR3 regions was carried out from RNA transcripts. The TCR CDR3 was subjected to a first round of RT-PCR using the HTBI primer set and the Qiagen OneStep RT-PCR kit. The public reads were run again by TCRdb, first through fastp at Q25 and then through MiXCR, and only productive beta chains were kept. Rows merge per CDR3 protein into single entries with the most common DNA and genes. For this sample the table gives more than 300,000 distinct CDR3 sequences, of which 14% were detected only once. The ten largest clones represent about 20% of the sample. Specimen: blood. These TCRs come from a woman aged 30 to 39 with Graves' ophthalmopathy.

This clonotype was seen repeatedly, ten times or more. V is TRBV10-3 and J is TRBJ2-1; possibly TRBD2 for D (5 bases). This CDR3 region has 17 residues. Germline-derived CDR1 and CDR2 are ENHRY and SYGVKD. Trimming stripped 0 bases from V and 3 bases from J, with 15 bases between. Here the CDR3 reads CAISESVQRPFYNEQFF. The CDR3 DNA reads as TGTGCCATCAGTGAGTCCGTCCAGCGGCCGTTCTACAATGAGCAGTTCTTC.

This clonotype was counted only a few times. This chain connects TRBV6-2 or TRBV6-3 to TRBJ2-5; no firm D call. The germline CDR1 and CDR2 sequences are MNHEY and SVGEGT. Trimming took 0 bases from V and 2 from J, leaving 4 bases between them. This CDR3 comprises 13 residues. The CDR3 region is CASSYSIQETQYF. CDR3 sequence (DNA): TGTGCCAGCAGTTACTCAATTCAAGAGACCCAGTACTTC.

This clonotype was found many times. The V and J genes are TRBV6-2 or TRBV6-3 and TRBJ1-1; 7 nucleotides agree with TRBD1. Germline loops: CDR1 MNHEY, CDR2 SVGEGT. V shed 2 bases, J shed 7 bases, and the junction held 22 bases outside the gene matches. The CDR3 has 19 amino acids. CDR3 DNA: TGTGCCAGCAGTTACGTCCTGGGGGAAGAGACAGGGCAAGATCTTGAAGCTTTCTTT. Translated: CASSYVLGEETGQDLEAFF.

This clonotype was observed many times. V and J are TRBV2 and TRBJ2-1; D possibly corresponds to TRBD1 (6 bases). Per the germline V gene, CDR1 is SNHLY and CDR2 is FYNNEI. The CDR3 is 16 amino acids. V lost 6 bases to trimming and J lost 0 bases, with 15 bases between them. Here the CDR3 reads CASSGFQGSSYNEQFF. CDR3 nucleotide sequence: TGTGCCAGCAGCGGATTCCAGGGGAGCTCCTACAATGAGCAGTTCTTC.

This clonotype was found many times. V and J are TRBV7-8 and TRBJ1-1, with D possibly being TRBD1 (5 bases). Germline CDR1 SGHVS, CDR2 FQNEAQ. The CDR3 spans 15 residues. V was shortened by 5 bases and J by 0 bases, with 13 bases between the two germline ends. CDR3 DNA sequence: TGTGCCAGCAGCCCCCCAGGGTTCCTGAACACTGAAGCTTTCTTT. It codes for CASSPPGFLNTEAFF.

Many counts were recorded for this clonotype. CDR3 bases: TGTGCTAGTGGAACAGAAGTAGGCTATGGCTACACCTTC. It yields the protein CASGTEVGYGYTF. This chain connects TRBV12-5 to TRBJ1-2; D gene ambiguous. Trimming took off 6 bases at V and 4 bases at J, with 12 bases between the two ends. The CDR3 sequence is 13 residues long. Germline-derived CDR1 and CDR2 are LGHNT and FRNRAP.

This clonotype appeared once. V gene TRBV20-1 combines with J gene TRBJ1-1, with D possibly TRBD1 on 6 matching bases. The germline gives CDR1 DFQATT, CDR2 SNEGSKA (reference sequence). The CDR3 totals 16 residues. V was trimmed by 6 bases and J by 1 base, leaving 21 bases between them. The chain's CDR3 is CSATRGGGPENTEAFF. The CDR3 DNA follows: TGCAGTGCCACGAGGGGGGGGGGCCCGGAGAACACTGAAGCTTTCTTT.

In its sample, this clonotype was seen a few times. The V call is TRBV9, the J call TRBJ1-4, with 8 bases identical to TRBD1. The CDR3 spans 15 residues. Losses at the gene ends were 2 bases for V and 7 bases for J; bases not matched to a gene: 7. Germline V lookup: CDR1 SGDLS, CDR2 YYNGEE. CDR3 in DNA: TGTGCCAGCAGCGTTACAGGGGGAACGGGTGAAAAACTGTTTTTT. Translation: CASSVTGGTGEKLFF.

This clonotype was detected many times. V is TRBV18 and J is TRBJ2-3, with no clear D. The CDR3 is 15 amino acids. The V and J ends lost 0 bases and 3 bases respectively, with 10 bases between them. Germline lookup yields CDR1 KGHSH and CDR2 LQKENI. In DNA form, the CDR3 reads TGTGCCAGCTCACCACCGCCCCCTCGGACAGATACGCAGTATTTT. As protein: CASSPPPPRTDTQYF.

The V call is TRBV11-1, the J call TRBJ2-4; D is possibly TRBD1 or TRBD2 (5 bases each). V gave up 8 bases and J gave up 6 bases, with 17 bases separating them. The germline gives CDR1 SGHAT, CDR2 FQDESV (reference sequence). There are 14 residues in the CDR3. The CDR3 DNA sequence: TGTGCCAGCGAGGGGTTGTCGGGCGGAAACATTCAGTACTTC. It translates to CASEGLSGGNIQYF.

This clonotype was counted ten times or more. This chain joins TRBV6-4 and TRBJ1-2; TRBD1 aligns across 7 bases. Germline CDR1 and CDR2: MRHNA and SNTAGT. V gave up 5 bases and J gave up 4 bases; unmatched junction bases: 10. This CDR3 comprises 15 residues. In DNA form, the CDR3 reads TGTGCCAGCAGTATCTCCTACAGGGGAGCCTATGGCTACACCTTC. It codes for CASSISYRGAYGYTF.

This clonotype has just a few counts. V and J are TRBV9 and TRBJ2-5; D may match TRBD1 or TRBD2 (5 bases each). Germline V lookup: CDR1 SGDLS, CDR2 YYNGEE. CDR3 length: 14 residues. Trimming left V 3 bases short and J 2 bases short, with 11 bases between. The CDR3 region has the DNA TGTGCCAGCAGCGAGGGGACCCCTCAAGAGACCCAGTACTTC. It yields the protein CASSEGTPQETQYF. The whole variable domain, filled in from reference TRBV9 and TRBJ2-5, reads DSGVTQTPKHLITATGQRVTLRCSPRSGDLSVYWYQQSLDQGLQFLIQYYNGEERAKGNILERFSAQQFPDLHSELNLSSLELGDSALYFCASSEGTPQETQYFGPGTRLLVL.

The chain is built from TRBV10-1 and TRBJ2-2; D might be TRBD1 (6 bases). Trimming stripped 4 bases from V and 5 bases from J, with 14 bases between. Germline-derived CDR1 and CDR2 are WNHNN and SYGVQD (reference sequence). The CDR3 runs to 15 residues. This CDR3 is CASSAGTRVTGELFF. CDR3 bases: TGCGCCAGCAGTGCCGGGACACGAGTTACCGGGGAGCTGTTTTTT.

This clonotype was seen many times. CDR3 protein: CASSPGQGRNIQYF. DNA of the CDR3: TGTGCCAGCTCACCTGGACAGGGGAGGAACATTCAGTACTTC. The V gene is TRBV18, the J gene TRBJ2-4; 9 bases align to TRBD1. The J segment lost 7 bases and the V segment lost 3 bases, leaving 4 bases of the junction unmatched. CDR3 length: 14 residues. CDR1 KGHSH and CDR2 LQKENI come from the germline V gene.

This clonotype was counted many times. As DNA, the CDR3 is TGTGCCAGCAGTTACGAGGGACAGGTGAACACTGAAGCTTTCTTT. Translating it yields CASSYEGQVNTEAFF. The V call is TRBV6-5, the J call TRBJ1-1; TRBD1 agrees at 8 bases. The trim removed 2 bases at V and 0 bases at J, leaving 2 bases unmatched. From germline, CDR1 is MNHEY and CDR2 SVGAGI. CDR3 size: 15 residues.

This clonotype was found many times. This chain links TRBV28 with TRBJ2-3; the match to TRBD2 covers 11 bases. This CDR3 has 15 residues. Trimming cost V 4 bases and J 7 bases; bases outside gene matches: 7. The germline CDR1 and CDR2 sequences are MDHEN and SYDVKM. CDR3: CASSYLAGGRNTQYF. CDR3 nucleotides: TGTGCCAGCAGTTACTTAGCGGGGGGGCGAAATACGCAGTATTTT.

This clonotype was seen at least ten times. V usage is TRBV6-6 and J usage is TRBJ1-2; D ambiguous. Trimming cost V 2 bases and J 4 bases, with 14 bases left between them. The V gene's germline CDR1 is MNHNY and CDR2 SVGAGI (reference sequence). The CDR3 runs 15 residues. The CDR3 DNA is TGTGCCAGCAGTTACACCGAGGGTCTAGCCTATGGCTACACCTTC. Amino acid sequence: CASSYTEGLAYGYTF.

The chain couples TRBV2 to TRBJ2-1; 8 bases fit TRBD2. The CDR3 spans 15 residues. V was clipped by 6 bases and J by 0 bases; unmatched bases: 4. Germline V gene lookup returns CDR1 SNHLY and CDR2 FYNNEI. CDR3 sequence: CASSLTSDSYNEQFF. The CDR3, as DNA: TGTGCCAGCAGCTTGACTAGCGACTCCTACAATGAGCAGTTCTTC.